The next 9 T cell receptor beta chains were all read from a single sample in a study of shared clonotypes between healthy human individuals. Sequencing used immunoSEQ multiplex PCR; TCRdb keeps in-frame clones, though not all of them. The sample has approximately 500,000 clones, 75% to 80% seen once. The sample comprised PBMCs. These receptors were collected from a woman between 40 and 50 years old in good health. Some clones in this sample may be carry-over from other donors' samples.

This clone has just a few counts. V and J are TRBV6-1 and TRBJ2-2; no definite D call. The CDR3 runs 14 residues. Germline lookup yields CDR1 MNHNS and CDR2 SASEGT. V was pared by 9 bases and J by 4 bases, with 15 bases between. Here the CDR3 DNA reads TGTGCCAGTCTGGCGGCTTTGTCCACCGGGGAGCTGTTTTTT. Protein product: CASLAALSTGELFF.

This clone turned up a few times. This CDR3 reads CASSEGARRNTEAFF. The CDR3 DNA reads TGTGCCAGCTCCGAGGGGGCTAGAAGGAACACTGAAGCTTTCTTT. The gene calls are TRBV18 and TRBJ1-1; 7 nucleotides align to TRBD1. With V trimmed by 6 bases and J by 1 base, 8 bases remained unmatched. Germline V gene sequence: CDR1 KGHSH, CDR2 LQKENI. CDR3 length equals 15 residues.

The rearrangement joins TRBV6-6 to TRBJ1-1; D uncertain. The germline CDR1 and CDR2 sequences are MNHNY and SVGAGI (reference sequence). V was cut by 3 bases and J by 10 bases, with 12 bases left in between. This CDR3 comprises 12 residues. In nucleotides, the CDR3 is TGTGCCAGCAGTTATATGTCAGTCCGAGCTTTCTTT. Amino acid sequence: CASSYMSVRAFF.

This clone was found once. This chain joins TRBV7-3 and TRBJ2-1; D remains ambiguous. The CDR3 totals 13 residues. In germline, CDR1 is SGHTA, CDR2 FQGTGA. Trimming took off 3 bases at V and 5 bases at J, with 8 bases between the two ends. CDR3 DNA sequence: TGTGCCAGCAGCTTCCAGGTGGACAATGAGCAGTTCTTC. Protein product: CASSFQVDNEQFF.

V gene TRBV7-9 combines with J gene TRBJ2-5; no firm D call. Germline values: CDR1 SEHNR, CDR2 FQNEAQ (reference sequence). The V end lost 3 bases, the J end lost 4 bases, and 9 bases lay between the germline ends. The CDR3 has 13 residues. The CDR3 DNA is TGTGCCAGCAGCTTCAGAGTCCGAGAGACCCAGTACTTC. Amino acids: CASSFRVRETQYF.

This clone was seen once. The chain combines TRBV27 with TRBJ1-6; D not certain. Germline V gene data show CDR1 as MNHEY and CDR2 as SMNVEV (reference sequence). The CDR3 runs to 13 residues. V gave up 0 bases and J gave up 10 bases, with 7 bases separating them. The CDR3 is CASSLSWESPLHF. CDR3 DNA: TGTGCCAGCAGTTTATCTTGGGAGTCACCCCTCCACTTT.

The CDR3: CSVGPIGQSLVETQYF. As DNA, the CDR3 is TGCAGCGTTGGACCTATCGGACAGAGCTTAGTAGAGACCCAGTACTTC. The chain has TRBV29-1 and TRBJ2-5; D is possibly TRBD1 (6 bases). The CDR3 totals 16 residues. Germline V gene data show CDR1 as SQVTM and CDR2 as ANQGSEA. Trimming shortened V by 4 bases and J by 4 bases, and 22 bases separated the two germline ends.

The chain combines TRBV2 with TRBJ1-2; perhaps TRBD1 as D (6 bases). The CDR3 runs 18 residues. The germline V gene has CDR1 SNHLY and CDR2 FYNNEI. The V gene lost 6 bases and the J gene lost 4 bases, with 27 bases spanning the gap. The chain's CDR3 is CASRDHGSPGAKIYGYTF. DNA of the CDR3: TGTGCCAGCAGGGATCATGGGTCCCCAGGGGCTAAGATCTATGGCTACACCTTC.

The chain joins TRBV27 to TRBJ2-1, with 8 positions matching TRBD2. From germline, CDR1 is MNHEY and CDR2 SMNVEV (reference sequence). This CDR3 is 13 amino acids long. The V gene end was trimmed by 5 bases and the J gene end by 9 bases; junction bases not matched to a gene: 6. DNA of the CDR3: TGTGCCAGCAGTATAGGGACTAGAACTGAGCAGTTCTTC. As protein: CASSIGTRTEQFF.